Reported below is one T cell receptor (beta chain). Its antigen remains unknown. Unsorted samples, those not sorted, used 75 million to 90 million PBMCs for genomic DNA. This specimen comes from a study of shared clonotypes between healthy human individuals. Study-wide context: Participating donors consisted of a couple of women and a few men aged 18 to 49. Broader study findings: What limited the represented genetic and exposure-history diversity was the small number of donors.

Approximately 29,000 T cell genomes, or about 300 ng DNA, went into replicate PCRs of unsorted PBMC. The protocol was immunoSEQ multiplex PCR, while the TCRdb copy is restricted to in-frame clones and leaves out a portion. The data contain about half a million clones, approximately 78% of them singletons. CDR1 MNHEY and CDR2 SVGAGI come from the germline V gene. There are 10 residues in the CDR3. Trimming left V 7 bases short and J 3 bases short, with 4 bases between. The receptor comes from a woman aged 40-49 years in good health. Some clones in this sample may be carry-over from other donors' samples. This chain links TRBV6-5 with TRBJ2-7; no reliable D call. The sequenced material came from PBMCs. CDR3 DNA: TGTGCCAGCAATGGCTACGAGCAGTACTTC. Encoded protein: CASNGYEQYF.